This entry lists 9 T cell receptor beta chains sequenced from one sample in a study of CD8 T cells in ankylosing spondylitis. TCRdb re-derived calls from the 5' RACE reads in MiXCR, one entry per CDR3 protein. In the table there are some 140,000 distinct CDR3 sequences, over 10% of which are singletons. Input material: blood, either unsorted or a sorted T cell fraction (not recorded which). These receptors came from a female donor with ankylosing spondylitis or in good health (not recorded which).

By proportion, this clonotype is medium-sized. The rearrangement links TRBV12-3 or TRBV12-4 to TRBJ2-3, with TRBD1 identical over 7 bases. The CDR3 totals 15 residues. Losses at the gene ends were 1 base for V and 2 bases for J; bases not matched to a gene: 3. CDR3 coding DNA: TGTGCCAGCAGTTTAGGAGGGGGCGTCACAGATACGCAGTATTTT. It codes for CASSLGGGVTDTQYF.

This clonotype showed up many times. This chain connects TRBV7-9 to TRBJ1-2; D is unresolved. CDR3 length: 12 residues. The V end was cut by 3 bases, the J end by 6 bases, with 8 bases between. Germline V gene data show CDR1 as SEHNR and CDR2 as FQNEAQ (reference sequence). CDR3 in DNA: TGTGCCAGCAGCTTTGCCGGGGATGGCTACACCTTC. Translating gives CASSFAGDGYTF.

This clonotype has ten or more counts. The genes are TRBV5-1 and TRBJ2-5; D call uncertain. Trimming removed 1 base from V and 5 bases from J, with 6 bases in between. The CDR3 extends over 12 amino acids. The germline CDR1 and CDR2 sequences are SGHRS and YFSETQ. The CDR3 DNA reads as TGCGCCAGCAGCTTGATCGCGGAGACCCAGTACTTC. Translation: CASSLIAETQYF.

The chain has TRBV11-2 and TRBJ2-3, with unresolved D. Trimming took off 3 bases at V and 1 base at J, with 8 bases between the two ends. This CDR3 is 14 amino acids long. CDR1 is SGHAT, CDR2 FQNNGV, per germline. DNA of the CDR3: TGTGCCAGCAGCTTCGAACAGCGCACAGATACGCAGTATTTT. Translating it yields CASSFEQRTDTQYF.

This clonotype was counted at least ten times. CDR3 region: CASSLVAGEPIYGYTF. In DNA form, the CDR3 reads TGTGCCAGCAGCTTAGTAGCGGGGGAACCTATCTATGGCTACACCTTC. The rearrangement joins TRBV7-8 to TRBJ1-2; maybe TRBD1 (5 bases). This CDR3 region has 16 residues. V lost 1 base and J lost 4, with 16 bases in between. Germline V lookup: CDR1 SGHVS, CDR2 FQNEAQ. Together with reference TRBV7-8 and TRBJ1-2, the CDR3 gives the full variable domain: GAGVSQSPRYKVAKRGQDVALRCDPISGHVSLFWYQQALGQGPEFLTYFQNEAQLDKSGLPSDRFFAERPEGSVSTLKIQRTQQEDSAVYLCASSLVAGEPIYGYTFGSGTRLTVV.

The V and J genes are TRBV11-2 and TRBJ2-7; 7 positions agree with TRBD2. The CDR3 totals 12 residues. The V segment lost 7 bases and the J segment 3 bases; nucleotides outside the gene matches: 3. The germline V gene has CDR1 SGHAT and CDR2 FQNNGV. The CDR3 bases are TGTGCCAGCAACAGCGGGAACTACGAGCAGTACTTC. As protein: CASNSGNYEQYF.

CDR3 in amino acids: CAILRDVNTGELFF. CDR3 nucleotide sequence: TGTGCCATCTTGAGGGACGTAAACACCGGGGAGCTGTTTTTT. The chain links TRBV10-3 to TRBJ2-2; D possibly uses TRBD1 or TRBD2 (5 bases each). Germline CDR1 is ENHRY and CDR2 is SYGVKD. This CDR3 region has 14 residues. Trimming stripped 8 bases from V and 2 bases from J, with 12 bases between.

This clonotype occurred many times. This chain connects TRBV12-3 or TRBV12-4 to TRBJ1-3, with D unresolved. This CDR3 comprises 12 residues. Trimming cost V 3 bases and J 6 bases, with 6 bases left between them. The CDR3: CASSLGLNTIYF. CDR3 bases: TGTGCCAGCAGTTTGGGCTTAAACACCATATATTTT.

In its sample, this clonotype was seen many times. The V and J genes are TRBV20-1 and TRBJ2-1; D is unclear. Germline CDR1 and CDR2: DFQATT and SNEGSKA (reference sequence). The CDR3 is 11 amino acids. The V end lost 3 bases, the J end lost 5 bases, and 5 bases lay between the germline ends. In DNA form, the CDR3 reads TGCAGTGCTAGGCCCAACAATGAGCAGTTCTTC. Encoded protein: CSARPNNEQFF.